This T cell receptor (beta chain) originates from a study of blood T cell repertoires in COVID-19 (dated by TCRdb to 2019 to 2021). Some background on the complete study: Samples covering the acute and convalescent phases of COVID-19 were provided by collaborators in the United States, Italy and Spain. The prospective study material was composed of cDNA or gDNA derived from T cells, B-cell-depleted T cells, or PBMCs. Subjects who had been exposed to COVID-19, were actively infected with it, or had recovered from it provided the deeply sampled blood TCRbeta repertoires that made up the dataset. A freely available public database, intended as a resource for researchers studying the immune response to SARS-CoV-2, is where the repertoires were released. The samples were drawn from the first 160 participants of the ongoing ImmuneRACE study and from 1,254 subjects provided by 6 global collaborators. The sample metadata nearly always contained a de-identified subject ID, COVID-19 status, age in years and sex. Where available, HLA class I and class II types were obtained from metadata supplied by the sample provider rather than from assay-based typing. The paper's findings and limits, for the study overall: The amount of clinical and demographic metadata varied by source and participant and was provided uncurated.

TCRbeta CDR3 regions were amplified from genomic DNA using the immunoSEQ Assay, a bias-controlled multiplex PCR. Under the source paper's analysis protocol: Nucleated cell counts per sample were estimated from amplification of reference gene primers within the assay. Sequence reads were collapsed and filtered to measure the absolute abundance of every unique TCRbeta CDR3 rearrangement. For each sample, productive Simpson clonality was calculated by taking the square root of Simpson's diversity index across productive rearrangements. The table comes from immuneACCESS by way of TCRdb, which keeps in-frame sequences with V and J called. Part of the clones is missing from these tables; in studies checked, under half for an unresolved V gene and the rest for unknown reasons. That table furnishes V, J and clone size, whereas the DNA furnished D and trimming. The table for this sample lists roughly 34,000 clones; 75% to 90% of them were counted only once. Around 15% of the sample belongs to the ten largest clones.

The collaborating institutions used their own protocols to collect whole blood in K2EDTA tubes. For TCRbeta analysis, collaborator samples were shipped as frozen whole blood, as isolated PBMCs, or as DNA extracted from either sample type. Worth noting for this clone: Its recognized antigen is unknown. No much larger clone is present one base from it, and per-base qualities are unavailable.

The TCR was taken from a man aged 55 to 70 with active COVID-19. The sequenced sample consisted of peripheral blood.

The CDR3 protein is CASSPTGDTPRELFF. Here is the DNA: TGTGCCAGCAGTCCGACCGGGGACACCCCCCGGGAGCTGTTTTTT. The chain joins TRBV6-5 to TRBJ2-2; the D region possibly corresponds to TRBD1 (6 bases align). Per the germline V gene, MNHEY is the CDR1 and SVGAGI is the CDR2. Including the terminal cysteine and phenylalanine, the CDR3 comprises 15 residues. The sequence is cut down to CDR3 DNA, 45 bases in frame from base 1. V lost 5 bases and J lost 9 bases; the stretch between them is 19 bases long.